The 19 T cell receptor beta chains below were found in one sample sequenced in a study of shared clonotypes between healthy human individuals. Method: immunoSEQ multiplex PCR; TCRdb's copy keeps in-frame clones and lacks some. The sample lists a few hundred thousand clones, roughly 96% occurring once. The sequenced material came from memory CD8+ T cells sorted from blood. Subset here: CD45RO+ cells pooled with CCR7-negative TemRA cells. The receptors shown here come from a man aged 25-40 years in good health.

V gene TRBV7-9 combines with J gene TRBJ2-6, with TRBD1 matching over 8 bases. The length of the CDR3 is 18 residues. Germline V gives CDR1 SEHNR, CDR2 FQNEAQ (reference sequence). With 2 bases clipped from V and 2 bases from J, the junction kept 8 bases outside the gene matches. The CDR3 DNA follows: TGTGCCAGCAGCTTACTCGGACAGGGAGTAACTGGGGCCAACGTCCTGACTTTC. It specifies CASSLLGQGVTGANVLTF. The complete variable domain, with remaining parts taken from reference TRBV7-9 and TRBJ2-6, reads DTGVSQNPRHKITKRGQNVTFRCDPISEHNRLYWYRQTLGQGPEFLTYFQNEAQLEKSRLLSDRFSAERPKGSFSTLEIQRTEQGDSAMYLCASSLLGQGVTGANVLTFGAGSRLTVL.

The CDR3 sequence: CASSTLLRGMHEAFF. CDR3 nucleotide sequence: TGTGCCAGTAGTACCCTCCTCAGGGGAATGCATGAAGCTTTCTTT. This chain connects TRBV19 to TRBJ1-1; tentatively, D is TRBD1 (6 bases). The CDR3 covers 15 residues. From germline, CDR1 is LNHDA and CDR2 SQIVND (reference sequence). V gave up 4 bases and J gave up 7 bases, with 19 bases separating them. The full variable domain, its missing parts supplied by reference TRBV19 and TRBJ1-1, is DGGITQSPKYLFRKEGQNVTLSCEQNLNHDAMYWYRQDPGQGLRLIYYSQIVNDFQKGDIAEGYSVSREKKESFPLTVTSAQKNPTAFYLCASSTLLRGMHEAFFGQGTRLTVV.

The chain links TRBV6-5 to TRBJ2-1; 9 bases match TRBD2. CDR3 length equals 15 residues. The trim removed 2 bases at V and 7 bases at J, leaving 6 bases unmatched. Per germline, CDR1 MNHEY and CDR2 SVGAGI. The CDR3, as DNA: TGTGCCAGCAGTTACAACCTAGCGGGGAGTAATGAGCAGTTCTTC. Amino acid sequence: CASSYNLAGSNEQFF.

The V and J genes are TRBV30 and TRBJ2-3, with TRBD2 matching 9 bases. Looked up from germline, CDR1 is GTSNPN and CDR2 is SVGIG (reference sequence). This CDR3 is 14 amino acids long. The ends lost 4 bases at V and 4 bases at J; junction bases unmatched: 6. CDR3 in DNA: TGTGCCTGGACTAGCGGGATAGGTGCAGATACGCAGTATTTT. It translates to CAWTSGIGADTQYF.

The chain couples TRBV11-3 to TRBJ2-3, with 8 positions matching TRBD2. The V and J ends lost 1 base and 3 bases, in that order; junction bases with no gene match: 3. The CDR3 sequence is 15 residues long. Germline V CDR1 and CDR2: SGHNT, YENEEA. Here the CDR3 reads CASSLGGGRTDTQYF. Here the CDR3 DNA reads TGTGCCAGCAGCTTAGGCGGCGGGAGGACAGATACGCAGTATTTT.

The rearrangement links TRBV6-5 to TRBJ2-7; the match to TRBD1 covers 9 bases. Losses at the gene ends were 5 bases for V and 6 bases for J; bases not matched to a gene: 8. Germline V gene lookup returns CDR1 MNHEY and CDR2 SVGAGI. CDR3 size: 14 residues. The CDR3, as DNA: TGTGCCAGCAGTCACCCGGGACAGGGTTTCGAGCAGTACTTC. Translated, it gives CASSHPGQGFEQYF.

J is TRBJ2-1 and V is TRBV6-1; 13 bases line up with TRBD2. The CDR3 has 16 residues. The germline CDR1 and CDR2 sequences are MNHNS and SASEGT. The V segment lost 3 bases and the J segment 4 bases; nucleotides outside the gene matches: 3. The CDR3 region has the DNA TGTGCCAGCAGTGACAGGACTAGCGGGAGTTACAATGAGCAGTTCTTC. Residues: CASSDRTSGSYNEQFF.

In the case of this clone: One end of the junction fails to match germline, which may point to a read error. This chain joins TRBV11-1 and TRBJ2-1; 9 positions match TRBD2. Germline V gene lookup returns CDR1 SGHAT and CDR2 FQDESV (reference sequence). The CDR3 spans 14 residues. In nucleotides, the CDR3 is TGTGCCAGCGGCTTAGCGGGAGCCTACAATGAGCAGTTCTTC. Amino acids: CASGLAGAYNEQFF.

The chain recombines TRBV7-9 with TRBJ2-1; tentatively, D is TRBD1 (6 bases). Trimming took off 1 base at V and 2 bases at J, with 9 bases between the two ends. Germline V gene data show CDR1 as SEHNR and CDR2 as FQNEAQ (reference sequence). CDR3 length: 15 residues. The CDR3 DNA reads as TGTGCCAGCAGCTTAGAGGGGACAACCTACAATGAGCAGTTCTTC. This translates into CASSLEGTTYNEQFF.

The V gene is TRBV9, the J gene TRBJ2-1; 11 bases fit TRBD2. J was trimmed by 10 bases and V by 4 bases; bases with no gene match: 13. Germline V gene data show CDR1 as SGDLS and CDR2 as YYNGEE. This CDR3 has 16 residues. The CDR3 DNA is TGTGCCAGCAGCCCTACCGGGACTAGCGGCCAACGAGAGCAGTTCTTC. Its translation is CASSPTGTSGQREQFF.

This sequence joins TRBV19 and TRBJ1-1; a possible D gene is TRBD1 (6 bases). This CDR3 has 16 residues. Trimming stripped 2 bases from V and 1 base from J, with 14 bases between. The V gene's germline CDR1 is LNHDA and CDR2 SQIVND (reference sequence). CDR3 bases: TGTGCCAGTAGTATAATCGGCAGGACAGCGAACACTGAAGCTTTCTTT. Translation: CASSIIGRTANTEAFF.

J is TRBJ2-7 and V is TRBV27, with D possibly being TRBD1 or TRBD2 (5 bases each). CDR3 length: 15 residues. Per the germline V gene, CDR1 is MNHEY and CDR2 is SMNVEV (reference sequence). V was trimmed by 3 bases and J by 4 bases, leaving 16 bases between them. CDR3 sequence: CASSFNLGLAYEQYF. The CDR3 DNA follows: TGTGCCAGCAGTTTTAATTTGGGGCTAGCATACGAGCAGTACTTC.

Comment on this clone: Other DNA sequences in the same sample also yield this CDR3. This chain links TRBV6-5 with TRBJ2-1, with no clear D. Trimming shortened V by 0 bases and J by 4 bases, and 4 bases separated the two germline ends. The CDR3 length is 13 residues. The germline gives CDR1 MNHEY, CDR2 SVGAGI. CDR3 DNA sequence: TGTGCCAGCAGTTACTCAGGTTACAATGAGCAGTTCTTC. Protein product: CASSYSGYNEQFF.

As regards this clone: This same CDR3 is encoded by further DNA sequences in the sample. The J gene is TRBJ2-7, the V gene TRBV28; maybe TRBD2 (6 bases). Trimming took 2 bases from V and 1 from J, leaving 9 bases between them. This CDR3 spans 14 amino acids. Germline assignment: CDR1 MDHEN and CDR2 SYDVKM. The CDR3 nucleotides are TGTGCCAGCAGTTTAGGGACTTTTTCCTACGAGCAGTACTTC. This encodes CASSLGTFSYEQYF.

This chain joins TRBV29-1 and TRBJ2-4; 8 bases are a match to TRBD1. With 8 bases clipped from V and 2 bases from J, the junction kept 11 bases outside the gene matches. This CDR3 spans 15 amino acids. Germline V gene lookup returns CDR1 SQVTM and CDR2 ANQGSEA. As DNA, the CDR3 is TGCAGCTCTCCACCAGGGGGCGCATCCAAAAACATTCAGTACTTC. It yields the protein CSSPPGGASKNIQYF. Full variable domain (outside the CDR3, taken from reference TRBV29-1 and TRBJ2-4): SAVISQKPSRDICQRGTSLTIQCQVDSQVTMMFWYRQQPGQSLTLIATANQGSEATYESGFVIDKFPISRPNLTFSTLTVSNMSPEDSSIYLCSSPPGGASKNIQYFGAGTRLSVL.

The chain uses TRBV7-9 and TRBJ2-5; 8 positions match TRBD2. This CDR3 spans 16 amino acids. The V and J ends lost 4 bases and 0 bases, in that order; junction bases with no gene match: 7. CDR1 is SEHNR, CDR2 FQNEAQ, per germline (reference sequence). For the CDR3, the DNA is TGTGCCAGCAGCTATGGGCGGGAGGTGTACCAAGAGACCCAGTACTTC. Its translation is CASSYGREVYQETQYF.

The rearrangement links TRBV5-4 to TRBJ1-4, with no clear D. Trimming removed 2 bases at V and 8 bases at J, with 13 bases between. The germline V gene encodes CDR1 SGHNT and CDR2 YYREEE (reference sequence). The CDR3 extends over 14 amino acids. CDR3: CASSFFLTREKLFF. In DNA, the CDR3 is TGTGCCAGCAGCTTCTTCCTAACCAGGGAAAAACTGTTTTTT.

The rearrangement joins TRBV5-5 to TRBJ1-1; D is perhaps TRBD1 (5 bases). The germline CDR1 and CDR2 sequences are SGHKS and YYEKEE (reference sequence). Trimming pared 0 bases from V and 6 bases from J, leaving 12 bases between. This CDR3 spans 14 amino acids. CDR3 DNA: TGTGCCAGCAGCTTGGACCTCAGGGACCCTGAAGCTTTCTTT. It codes for CASSLDLRDPEAFF.

About this clone: This same CDR3 is encoded by further DNA sequences in the sample. V is TRBV6-5 and J is TRBJ2-7, with 12 bases lining up with TRBD2. The V segment lost 5 bases and the J segment 2 bases; nucleotides outside the gene matches: 1. Germline CDR1 reads MNHEY; CDR2 reads SVGAGI. This CDR3 comprises 14 residues. The CDR3 DNA reads TGTGCCAGCAGTCGACTAGCGGGGGCCTACGAGCAGTACTTC. This gives the protein CASSRLAGAYEQYF.